The following is a T cell receptor beta chain sequence with its context. The source of the sample is a study of patients and donors after allogeneic stem cell transplantation. The V gene end was trimmed by 5 bases and the J gene end by 5 bases; junction bases not matched to a gene: 14. The CDR3 extends over 16 amino acids. Germline CDR1 is SEHNR and CDR2 is FQNEAQ (reference sequence). TCRdb recomputed calls from the RT-PCR reads with MiXCR, one row per CDR3 protein. The repertoire holds 150,000 or so distinct CDR3 sequences, with nearly 25% as singletons. V usage is TRBV7-9 and J usage is TRBJ2-7, with TRBD1 matching over 8 bases. What was sequenced was blood, either unsorted or a sorted T cell fraction (not recorded which). This TCR was sampled from a human donor who was either an allogeneic HSCT recipient or a stem cell or donor lymphocyte infusion donor (not recorded which). It is not recorded whose cells these are; they may come from a transplant donor. CDR3 loop: CASSVGTGGPQDEQYF. CDR3 bases: TGTGCCAGCAGCGTAGGGACAGGAGGTCCACAGGACGAGCAGTACTTC.